This TCR beta chain was profiled in a study of blood T cell repertoires in COVID-19. Looking at the study overall: PBMCs, B-cell-depleted T cells, or T cells were the source of the cDNA or gDNA that made up the material.

This CDR3 has 15 residues. CDR1 and CDR2 (germline): MNHEY, SVGAGI. The ends were cut back, 5 bases at V and 3 bases at J, with 14 bases in the middle. Some clones are missing from TCRdb's copy, which holds only in-frame ones; the method was immunoSEQ multiplex PCR. The sample lists 150,000 to 200,000 clones; more than 85% were seen once. The sequence was collected from a human donor with acute COVID-19. The donor label of this sample is uncertain. The V and J genes are TRBV6-5 and TRBJ1-5; tentative D call: TRBD1 (6 bases). Material for sequencing was PBMCs or T cells enriched from blood (not recorded which). This CDR3 is CASSPGQVLNQPQHF. The DNA of the CDR3 is TGTGCCAGCAGTCCGGGACAAGTCCTCAATCAGCCCCAGCATTTT.